This record looks at one TCR beta chain sequence and its context. Its specificity is not known. The record originates from a study of neoadjuvant nivolumab and ipilimumab in lung cancer. Deletions cut 7 bases from V and 4 bases from J, with 12 bases between. Per germline, CDR1 SGHRS and CDR2 YFSETQ. The CDR3 length is 13 residues. Study findings and constraints: Pretherapy blood TCR richness correlated positively with resected tumor richness. Resected tumors had greater TCR richness and clonality than uninvolved lung. TCR clonality did not significantly correlate with pathologic tumor regression. Only two of four nivolumab-treated tumors gained richness and clonality by surgery.

The protocol was immunoSEQ multiplex PCR, while the TCRdb copy is restricted to in-frame clones and leaves out a portion. The sample consists of about 18,000 clones, around 86% of them appearing once. The sequences come from peripheral blood, collected before neoadjuvant nivolumab, alone or with ipilimumab. The chain recombines TRBV5-1 with TRBJ1-5; D gene ambiguous. The receptor comes from an adult with non-small cell lung cancer. In nucleotides, the CDR3 is TGCGCCAGCGTAACAGCCCCTAATCAGCCCCAGCATTTT. This gives the protein CASVTAPNQPQHF.